The TCR beta chain under discussion was sequenced for a study of control samples from healthy donors and cancer patients. Method: immunoSEQ multiplex PCR; TCRdb's copy keeps in-frame clones and lacks some. The sample data list 150,000 to 200,000 clones. Concerning this clone: The identical CDR3 is also encoded by other nucleotide sequences in the sample.

Trimming took 0 bases from V and 1 from J, leaving 4 bases between them. Germline CDR1 is SGHDT and CDR2 is YYEEEE. The CDR3 runs to 13 residues. The source material was blood. V and J are TRBV5-6 and TRBJ1-1; D gene ambiguous. This receptor was identified in a woman aged 25 to 39 in good health. CDR3: CASSLGWNTEAFF. The CDR3 region has the DNA TGTGCCAGCAGCTTGGGATGGAACACTGAAGCTTTCTTT.